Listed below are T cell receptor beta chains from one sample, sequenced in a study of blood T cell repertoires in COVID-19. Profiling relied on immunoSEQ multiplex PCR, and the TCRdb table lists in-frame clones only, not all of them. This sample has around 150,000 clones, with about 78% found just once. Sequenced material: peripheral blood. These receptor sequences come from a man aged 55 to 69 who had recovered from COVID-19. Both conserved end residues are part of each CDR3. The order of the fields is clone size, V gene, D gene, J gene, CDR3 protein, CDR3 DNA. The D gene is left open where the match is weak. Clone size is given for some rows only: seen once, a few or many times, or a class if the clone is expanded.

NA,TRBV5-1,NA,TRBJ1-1,CASRPLQGNTEAFF,TGCGCCAGCAGACCCCTACAGGGGAACACTGAAGCTTTCTTT
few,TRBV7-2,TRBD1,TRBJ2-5,CASSWGQGAGETQYF,TGTGCCAGCAGCTGGGGACAGGGGGCAGGAGAGACCCAGTACTTC
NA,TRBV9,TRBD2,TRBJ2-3,CASSAGLAGGYTDTQYF,TGTGCCAGCAGCGCAGGACTAGCGGGAGGTTACACAGATACGCAGTATTTT
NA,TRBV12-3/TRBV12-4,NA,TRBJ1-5,CASGDYSNQPQHF,TGTGCCAGCGGAGATTATAGCAATCAGCCCCAGCATTTT
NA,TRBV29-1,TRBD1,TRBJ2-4,CSAGQGENIQYF,TGCAGCGCAGGACAGGGGGAAAACATTCAGTACTTC
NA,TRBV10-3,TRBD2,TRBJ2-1,CAISERSSGRPGGGNEQFF,TGTGCCATCAGTGAAAGGTCCAGCGGGAGGCCCGGAGGGGGCAATGAGCAGTTCTTC
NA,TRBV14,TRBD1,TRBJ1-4,CASSQERQGGVEKLFF,TGTGCCAGCAGCCAAGAAAGACAGGGCGGAGTTGAAAAACTGTTTTTT
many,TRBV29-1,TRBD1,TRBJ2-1,CSVGTGGGSNEQFF,TGCAGCGTGGGGACAGGGGGCGGGAGTAATGAGCAGTTCTTC
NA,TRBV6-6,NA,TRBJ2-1,CASSYAGTSNEQFF,TGTGCCAGCAGTTACGCCGGGACATCAAATGAGCAGTTCTTC
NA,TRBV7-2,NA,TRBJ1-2,CASSSGRDRNGYTF,TGTGCCAGCAGCTCGGGGAGGGATCGGAATGGCTACACCTTC
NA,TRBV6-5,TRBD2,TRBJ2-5,CASLKSGGTETQYF,TGTGCCAGCCTCAAAAGCGGGGGGACGGAGACCCAGTACTTC
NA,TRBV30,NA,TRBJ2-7,CAWSPVRPGAYEQYF,TGTGCCTGGAGCCCCGTTAGACCCGGGGCCTACGAGCAGTACTTC
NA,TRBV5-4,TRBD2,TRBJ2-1,CASSPASGGYNEQFF,TGTGCCAGCAGCCCCGCTAGCGGGGGCTACAATGAGCAGTTCTTC
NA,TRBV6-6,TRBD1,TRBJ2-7,CASRQGAHEQYF,TGTGCCAGCAGACAGGGGGCCCACGAGCAGTACTTC
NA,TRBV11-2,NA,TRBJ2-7,CASSLGLYEQYF,TGTGCCAGCAGCTTAGGTCTCTACGAGCAGTACTTC
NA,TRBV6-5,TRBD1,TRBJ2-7,CASNDGTGDYEQYF,TGTGCCAGCAACGACGGGACAGGGGACTACGAGCAGTACTTC
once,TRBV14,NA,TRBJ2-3,CASSQDLGGSSTDTQYF,TGTGCCAGCAGCCAAGATCTCGGAGGATCGAGCACAGATACGCAGTATTTT
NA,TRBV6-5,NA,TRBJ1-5,CASSYSKTGSGQPQHF,TGTGCCAGCAGTTACTCGAAAACTGGTTCGGGTCAGCCCCAGCATTTT
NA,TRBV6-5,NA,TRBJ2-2,CASVAANTGELFF,TGTGCCAGCGTAGCAGCTAACACCGGGGAGCTGTTTTTT
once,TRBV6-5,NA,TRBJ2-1,CASSNERDNEQFF,TGTGCCAGCAGTAACGAGCGGGACAATGAGCAGTTCTTC
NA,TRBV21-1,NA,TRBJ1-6,CASSTRGQFYNSPLHF,TGTGCCAGCAGCACCCGTGGGCAGTTCTATAATTCACCCCTCCACTTT
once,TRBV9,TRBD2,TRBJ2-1,CASSAGLAGDKQFF,TGTGCCAGCAGCGCGGGACTAGCGGGGGACAAGCAGTTCTTC
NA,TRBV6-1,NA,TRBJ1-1,CASSEVPLESEAFF,TGTGCCAGCAGTGAAGTGCCCCTCGAAAGCGAAGCTTTCTTT
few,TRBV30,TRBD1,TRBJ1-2,CASRGTGRNGYTF,TGTGCCTCCCGAGGGACAGGGCGGAATGGCTACACCTTC
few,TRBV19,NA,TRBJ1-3,CASSPWRDGGNTIYF,TGTGCCAGTAGTCCATGGAGGGACGGTGGAAACACCATATATTTT
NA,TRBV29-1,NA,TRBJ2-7,CSVLVTGAYEQYF,TGCAGCGTCCTGGTGACAGGCGCCTACGAGCAGTACTTC
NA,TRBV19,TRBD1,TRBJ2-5,CASSIGRGETQYF,TGTGCCAGTAGTATCGGCAGGGGGGAGACCCAGTACTTC
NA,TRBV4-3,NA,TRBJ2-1,CASSQGRGNEQFF,TGCGCCAGCAGCCAAGGCAGGGGCAATGAGCAGTTCTTC
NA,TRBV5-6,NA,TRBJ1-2,CASSITGSYGYTF,TGTGCCAGCAGCATTACAGGGAGCTATGGCTACACCTTC